Listed below are T cell receptor beta chains from one sample, sequenced in a study of cytomegalovirus exposure and HLA in healthy donors. Method: immunoSEQ multiplex PCR; TCRdb's copy keeps in-frame clones and lacks some. The table lists some 150,000 clones, roughly 80% of them singletons. Sequenced sample: PBMCs. The receptors were sampled from a man aged 40-50 years in good health and CMV-seropositive. The CDR3 runs from the conserved cysteine through the conserved F or W. Fields, in order: clone size, J gene, CDR3 length, V gene, D gene, CDR3 protein, CDR3 DNA. A D gene is named only where the DNA matches it firmly. The size entry is marked missing in some rows and otherwise reads once, few, many or a size class.

.	TRBJ2-2	17	TRBV11-2	TRBD2	CASSLRLAAMNTGELFF	TGTGCCAGCAGCTTAAGACTAGCGGCTATGAACACCGGGGAGCTGTTTTTT
.	TRBJ2-5	15	TRBV9	TRBD2	CASSAHYGGEETQYF	TGTGCCAGCAGTGCCCATTACGGGGGGGAAGAGACCCAGTACTTC
.	TRBJ2-1	16	TRBV27	TRBD2	CASSLSLAGGLPEQFF	TGTGCCAGCAGTTTGTCCCTAGCGGGAGGGCTCCCTGAGCAGTTCTTC
.	TRBJ1-5	14	TRBV6-5	.	CASSYSYSNQPQHF	TGTGCCAGCAGTTACTCGTATAGCAATCAGCCCCAGCATTTT
once	TRBJ1-5	15	TRBV10-2	TRBD1	CATGERGRVGQPQHF	TGCGCCACCGGTGAGAGGGGGCGCGTGGGTCAGCCCCAGCATTTT
.	TRBJ1-5	15	TRBV4-1	.	CASSPWTDSNQPQHF	TGCGCCAGCAGCCCCTGGACAGATAGCAATCAGCCCCAGCATTTT
few	TRBJ1-4	17	TRBV5-1	TRBD1	CASSSSRDRGLNEKLFF	TGCGCCAGCAGCTCGTCCCGGGACAGGGGCCTTAATGAAAAACTGTTTTTT
few	TRBJ2-1	16	TRBV11-2	TRBD2	CASSFAGALSYNEQFF	TGTGCCAGCAGCTTCGCGGGAGCCCTTTCATACAATGAGCAGTTCTTC
.	TRBJ2-5	13	TRBV6-1	.	CASLKAGGETQYF	TGTGCCAGCTTAAAAGCCGGTGGAGAGACCCAGTACTTC
few	TRBJ2-5	15	TRBV11-2	.	CASSLVGARQETQYF	TGTGCCAGCAGCTTAGTGGGCGCCCGCCAAGAGACCCAGTACTTC
.	TRBJ2-5	14	TRBV10-3	TRBD1	CAISEGDSKETQYF	TGTGCCATCAGTGAAGGGGACAGCAAAGAGACCCAGTACTTC
few	TRBJ2-7	15	TRBV6-1	TRBD2	CASSTNSGSSYEQYF	TGTGCCAGCAGTACAAATAGCGGGAGCTCCTACGAGCAGTACTTC
.	TRBJ2-3	12	TRBV7-2	.	CASSLYGDTQYF	TGTGCCAGCAGCTTATACGGAGATACGCAGTATTTT
.	TRBJ2-1	16	TRBV2	.	CASSPQRVSSYNEQFF	TGTGCCAGCAGTCCACAGCGGGTGAGCTCCTACAATGAGCAGTTCTTC
.	TRBJ1-3	14	TRBV30	.	CAWGLGISGNTIYF	TGTGCCTGGGGCCTGGGCATCTCTGGAAACACCATATATTTT
.	TRBJ2-2	13	TRBV29-1	.	CSVDSFITGELFF	TGCAGCGTTGATAGCTTCATCACCGGGGAGCTGTTTTTT
.	TRBJ2-1	15	TRBV7-9	TRBD2	CSSSLGTSGYNEQFF	TGTTCCAGCAGCTTGGGGACTAGCGGCTACAATGAGCAGTTCTTC
.	TRBJ2-5	16	TRBV10-1	TRBD1	CASRDRDRDFQETQYF	TGCGCCAGCAGGGACAGGGACCGAGACTTCCAAGAGACCCAGTACTTC
.	TRBJ1-2	15	TRBV7-9	TRBD1	CASSSLTGGLSGYTF	TGTGCCAGCAGCTCCCTGACAGGGGGACTATCTGGCTACACCTTC
.	TRBJ1-1	13	TRBV30	.	CAWRLQGGTEAFF	TGTGCCTGGAGGCTACAGGGAGGGACTGAAGCTTTCTTT
.	TRBJ1-6	14	TRBV30	.	CAWSVLQANSPLHF	TGTGCCTGGAGTGTGCTACAGGCTAATTCACCCCTCCACTTT
.	TRBJ1-1	15	TRBV27	TRBD1	CASSNPDRGLMEAFF	TGTGCCAGCAGTAATCCGGACAGGGGCCTTATGGAAGCTTTCTTT
.	TRBJ2-3	16	TRBV30	TRBD1	CAWRTGTQGSTDTQYF	TGTGCCTGGAGAACAGGAACACAGGGGTCCACAGATACGCAGTATTTT
.	TRBJ2-3	14	TRBV5-4	TRBD2	CASRTSGISDTQYF	TGTGCCAGCCGGACTAGCGGGATTTCAGATACGCAGTATTTT
.	TRBJ2-7	16	TRBV10-1	TRBD2	CASRKNSWRECYEQYF	TGCGCCAGCAGAAAAAATTCATGGCGGGAGTGCTACGAGCAGTACTTC
.	TRBJ1-1	14	TRBV28	.	CASRPAGTSNEAFF	TGTGCCAGCAGACCCGCCGGGACATCCAATGAAGCTTTCTTT
few	TRBJ2-7	16	TRBV11-1	TRBD2	CASSLRRTSGFYEQYF	TGTGCCAGCAGCTTAAGGAGGACTAGCGGCTTCTACGAGCAGTACTTC
.	TRBJ2-3	14	TRBV5-1	.	CASSLESPTDTQYF	TGCGCCAGCAGCTTGGAGAGTCCCACAGATACGCAGTATTTT
.	TRBJ2-7	13	TRBV2	TRBD1	CASRGTGVWEQYF	TGTGCCAGCAGGGGGACAGGGGTGTGGGAGCAGTACTTC
.	TRBJ2-1	15	TRBV7-3	TRBD2	CASSFGLAAYNEQFF	TGTGCCAGCAGCTTCGGGCTAGCGGCTTACAATGAGCAGTTCTTC
.	TRBJ1-1	14	TRBV2	.	CASSEVLHRGYAFF	TGTGCCAGCAGTGAAGTGCTTCATCGGGGTTATGCTTTCTTT
once	TRBJ2-7	16	TRBV18	.	CASSPPTGTRSYEQYF	TGTGCCAGCTCACCACCCACCGGGACAAGGTCCTACGAGCAGTACTTC
.	TRBJ2-3	16	TRBV5-1	.	CASSLGSSGPADTQYF	TGCGCCAGCAGCTTGGGTTCCAGCGGACCCGCAGATACGCAGTATTTT